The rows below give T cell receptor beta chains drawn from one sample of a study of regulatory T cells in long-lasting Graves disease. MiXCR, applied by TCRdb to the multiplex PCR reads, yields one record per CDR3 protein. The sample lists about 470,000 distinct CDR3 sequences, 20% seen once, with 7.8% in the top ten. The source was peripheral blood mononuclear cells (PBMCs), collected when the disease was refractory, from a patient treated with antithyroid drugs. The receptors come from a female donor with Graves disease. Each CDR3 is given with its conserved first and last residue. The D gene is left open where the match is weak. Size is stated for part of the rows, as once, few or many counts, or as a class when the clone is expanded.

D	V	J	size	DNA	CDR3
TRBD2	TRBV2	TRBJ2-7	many	TGTGCCAGCAGGCGGGGGGGACAAACCTACGAGCAGTACTTC	CASRRGGQTYEQYF
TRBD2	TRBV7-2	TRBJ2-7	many	TGTGCCAGCAGCCCTACGTCAGCGGGAGGCGGCTACGAGCAGTACTTC	CASSPTSAGGGYEQYF
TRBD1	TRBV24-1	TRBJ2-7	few	TGTGCCCCAACGCTGACAGGGTACGAGCAGTACTTC	CAPTLTGYEQYF
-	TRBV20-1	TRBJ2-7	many	TGCAGTGCTAGGCCTCGGGGGTATCCCTACGAGCAGTACTTC	CSARPRGYPYEQYF
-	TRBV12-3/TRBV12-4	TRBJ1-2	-	TGTGCCAGCAGTTTCCCGGGTTCTGGCTACACCTTC	CASSFPGSGYTF
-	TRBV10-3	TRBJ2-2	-	TGTGCCATCCGACTATCTGGTTCAACGGGGGAGCTGTTTTTT	CAIRLSGSTGELFF
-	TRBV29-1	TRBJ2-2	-	TGCAGCGTTGAGATCCCTTCCGCGAACACCGGGGAGCTGTTTTTT	CSVEIPSANTGELFF
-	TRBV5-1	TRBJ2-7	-	TGCGCCAGCAGCTGGGCCCCTCCGGACAGCCACTACGAGCAGTACTTC	CASSWAPPDSHYEQYF
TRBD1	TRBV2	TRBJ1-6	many	TGTGCCAGCAGGCCCGGACAGGGGAATTCACCCCTCCACTTT	CASRPGQGNSPLHF
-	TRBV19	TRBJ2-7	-	TGTGCCAGTAGTCCCTCGGTAGGCTTGGGCGAGCAGTACTTC	CASSPSVGLGEQYF
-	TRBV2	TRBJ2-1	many	TGTGCCAGCAGTGGACAGACCTCCAATGATGAGCAGTTCTTC	CASSGQTSNDEQFF
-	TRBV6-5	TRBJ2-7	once	TGTGCCAGCAGTTACGCGGCGGGTCCCTCTGGCGAGCAGTACTTC	CASSYAAGPSGEQYF
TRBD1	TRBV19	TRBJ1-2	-	TGTGCCAGTAGTCGGTGGACAGGGACATCGTTTAGGTATGGCTACACCTTC	CASSRWTGTSFRYGYTF
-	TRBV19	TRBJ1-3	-	TGTGCCAGTAGTATCTCGGCAATCCCTGGAAACACCATATATTTT	CASSISAIPGNTIYF
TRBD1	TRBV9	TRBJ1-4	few	TGTGCCAGCACCGCTACCGGGACAGCTGATGAAAAACTGTTTTTT	CASTATGTADEKLFF
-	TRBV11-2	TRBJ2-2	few	TGCGCCAGCAGCCAAACGTCAGGGGCTAACACCGGGGAGCTGTTTTTT	CASSQTSGANTGELFF
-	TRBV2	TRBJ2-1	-	TGTGCCAGCACGGGGGCTAGAGGGGACAATGAGCAGTTCTTC	CASTGARGDNEQFF
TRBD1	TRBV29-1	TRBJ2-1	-	TGCAGCGTGAAGGACAGGGTTTACCGAAATGAGCAGTTCTTC	CSVKDRVYRNEQFF
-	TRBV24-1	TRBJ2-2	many	TGTGCCACCAGTGACCCTGAACCTCCGGGACGCGGGGAGCTGTTTTTT	CATSDPEPPGRGELFF
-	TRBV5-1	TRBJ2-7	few	TGCGCCAGCAGCTTGGGACTTGTCTCCTACGAGCAGTACTTC	CASSLGLVSYEQYF
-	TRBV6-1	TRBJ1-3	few	TGTGCCAGCAACACCCGGTTCGACAGTTCCAGCTCTGGAAACACCATATATTTT	CASNTRFDSSSSGNTIYF
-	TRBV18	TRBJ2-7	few	TGTGCCAGCTCACCCGCGGCAGGACACGAGCAGTACTTC	CASSPAAGHEQYF
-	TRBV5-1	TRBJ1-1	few	TGCGCCAGCAGCTTGGCCATGATAGGGGGGACTGAAGCTTTCTTT	CASSLAMIGGTEAFF
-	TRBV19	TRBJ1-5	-	TGTGCCAGTCGGAGGACCTATAGCAATCAGCCCCAGCATTTT	CASRRTYSNQPQHF
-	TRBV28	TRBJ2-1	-	TGTGCCAGCAGTTTAAGCAGGGTTACATCGCAGTTCTTC	CASSLSRVTSQFF
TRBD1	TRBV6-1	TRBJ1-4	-	TGTGCCAGCAGCCGCTTGTCCGGGACAGGAAGAGGGGAAAAACTGTTTTTT	CASSRLSGTGRGEKLFF
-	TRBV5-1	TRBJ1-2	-	TGCGCCAGCAGCTCAGAGGGACTCTCCGGCTACACCTTC	CASSSEGLSGYTF
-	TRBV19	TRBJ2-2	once	TGTGCCAGTAGTACAGGACAGAGGGCCTCAAACACCGGGGAGCTGTTTTTT	CASSTGQRASNTGELFF
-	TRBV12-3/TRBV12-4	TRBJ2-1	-	TGTGCCAGCAGTTTGAGCACCAACTCCTACAATGAGCAGTTCTTC	CASSLSTNSYNEQFF
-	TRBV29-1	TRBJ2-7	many	TGCAGCGTCTTATTTGGGGACCTCTACGAGCAGTACTTC	CSVLFGDLYEQYF
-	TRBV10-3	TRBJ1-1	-	TGTGCCATCAGTGGCGGGTACACTGAAGCTTTCTTT	CAISGGYTEAFF
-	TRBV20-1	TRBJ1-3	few	TGCAGTGCAAGTAGGACAGCATCTGGAAACACCATATATTTT	CSASRTASGNTIYF
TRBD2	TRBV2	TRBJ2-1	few	TGTGCCACCAGGAGGAAGGCGGGAGGGGACAATGAGCAGTTCTTC	CATRRKAGGDNEQFF
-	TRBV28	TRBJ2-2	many	TGTGCCAGCAAAAATACGAACACCGGGGAGCTGTTTTTT	CASKNTNTGELFF
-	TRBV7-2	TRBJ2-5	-	TGTGCCAGCAGCTTAGGAGAGACAGATCAAGAGACCCAGTACTTC	CASSLGETDQETQYF
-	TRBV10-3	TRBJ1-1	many	TGTGCCATCAGTGACATGAGGGTCACTGAAGCTTTCTTT	CAISDMRVTEAFF
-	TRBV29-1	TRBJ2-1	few	TGCAGCGTTGTAGGGACTTGGGGATCCAATGAGCAGTTCTTC	CSVVGTWGSNEQFF
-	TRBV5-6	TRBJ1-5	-	TGTGCCAGCAGCTTGGCGGGCCAGGGATATCAGCCCCAGCATTTT	CASSLAGQGYQPQHF
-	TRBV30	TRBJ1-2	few	TGTGCCTGGAGTGTCTATGAGCTTGGGGGTGTCGACTATGGCTACACCTTC	CAWSVYELGGVDYGYTF
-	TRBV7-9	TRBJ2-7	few	TGTGCCAGCAGGGCGGGGGCCGAGCAGTACTTC	CASRAGAEQYF
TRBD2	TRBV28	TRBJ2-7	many	TGTGCCAGCAGTTTACCGTCTAGCGGGAGCTCCTACGAGCAGTACTTC	CASSLPSSGSSYEQYF
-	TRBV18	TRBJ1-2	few	TGTGCCAGCTCACGTGGGACCGTCAAAGCTAACTATGGCTACACCTTC	CASSRGTVKANYGYTF
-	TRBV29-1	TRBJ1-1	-	TGCAGCGTGAGACAGAGTGGCACTGAAGCTTTCTTT	CSVRQSGTEAFF
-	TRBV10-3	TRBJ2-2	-	TGTGCCACGCAACCTACCGGGCCAACCACCGGGGAGCTGTTTTTT	CATQPTGPTTGELFF
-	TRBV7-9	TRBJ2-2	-	TGTGCCAGCAGCTTAAAAGGGCCGGACACCGGGGAGCTGTTTTTT	CASSLKGPDTGELFF
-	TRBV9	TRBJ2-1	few	TGTGCCAGCAGCGTAGAAGGGCAGGCGTACAATGAGCAGTTCTTC	CASSVEGQAYNEQFF
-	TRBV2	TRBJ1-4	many	TGTGCCAGCAGTGATCCCGGAGAAGGGGAAATTAATGAAAAACTGTTTTTT	CASSDPGEGEINEKLFF
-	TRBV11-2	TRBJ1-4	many	TGTGCCAGCAGCTTTCTAACGGACACCGAACTGTTTTTT	CASSFLTDTELFF
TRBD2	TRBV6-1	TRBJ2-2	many	TGTGCCAGCAGTCCTACGGGGCTAGCGGGAGTCAACACCGGGGAGCTGTTTTTT	CASSPTGLAGVNTGELFF
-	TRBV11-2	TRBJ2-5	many	TGTGCCAGCAGCTTGCGGCAGGGGAGGGCAGAGACCCAGTACTTC	CASSLRQGRAETQYF
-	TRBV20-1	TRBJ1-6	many	TGCAGTGCTAGAAAGGGGCCTCCTTCACCCCTCCACTTT	CSARKGPPSPLHF
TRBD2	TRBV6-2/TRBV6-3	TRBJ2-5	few	TGTGCCAGCAGTTACTCAGAAAGCGGGACTGAAACCCAGTACTTC	CASSYSESGTETQYF
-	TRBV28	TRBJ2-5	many	TGTGCCAGCAGTTTACTGGTGGGGCAGCAAGAGACCCAGTACTTC	CASSLLVGQQETQYF
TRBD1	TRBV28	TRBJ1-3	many	TGTGCCATCATGGACAGGGGGACGGGAAACACCATATATTTT	CAIMDRGTGNTIYF
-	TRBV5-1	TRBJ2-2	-	TGCGCCAGCAGCTGGGGGGACTTCACCGGGGAGCTGTTTTTT	CASSWGDFTGELFF